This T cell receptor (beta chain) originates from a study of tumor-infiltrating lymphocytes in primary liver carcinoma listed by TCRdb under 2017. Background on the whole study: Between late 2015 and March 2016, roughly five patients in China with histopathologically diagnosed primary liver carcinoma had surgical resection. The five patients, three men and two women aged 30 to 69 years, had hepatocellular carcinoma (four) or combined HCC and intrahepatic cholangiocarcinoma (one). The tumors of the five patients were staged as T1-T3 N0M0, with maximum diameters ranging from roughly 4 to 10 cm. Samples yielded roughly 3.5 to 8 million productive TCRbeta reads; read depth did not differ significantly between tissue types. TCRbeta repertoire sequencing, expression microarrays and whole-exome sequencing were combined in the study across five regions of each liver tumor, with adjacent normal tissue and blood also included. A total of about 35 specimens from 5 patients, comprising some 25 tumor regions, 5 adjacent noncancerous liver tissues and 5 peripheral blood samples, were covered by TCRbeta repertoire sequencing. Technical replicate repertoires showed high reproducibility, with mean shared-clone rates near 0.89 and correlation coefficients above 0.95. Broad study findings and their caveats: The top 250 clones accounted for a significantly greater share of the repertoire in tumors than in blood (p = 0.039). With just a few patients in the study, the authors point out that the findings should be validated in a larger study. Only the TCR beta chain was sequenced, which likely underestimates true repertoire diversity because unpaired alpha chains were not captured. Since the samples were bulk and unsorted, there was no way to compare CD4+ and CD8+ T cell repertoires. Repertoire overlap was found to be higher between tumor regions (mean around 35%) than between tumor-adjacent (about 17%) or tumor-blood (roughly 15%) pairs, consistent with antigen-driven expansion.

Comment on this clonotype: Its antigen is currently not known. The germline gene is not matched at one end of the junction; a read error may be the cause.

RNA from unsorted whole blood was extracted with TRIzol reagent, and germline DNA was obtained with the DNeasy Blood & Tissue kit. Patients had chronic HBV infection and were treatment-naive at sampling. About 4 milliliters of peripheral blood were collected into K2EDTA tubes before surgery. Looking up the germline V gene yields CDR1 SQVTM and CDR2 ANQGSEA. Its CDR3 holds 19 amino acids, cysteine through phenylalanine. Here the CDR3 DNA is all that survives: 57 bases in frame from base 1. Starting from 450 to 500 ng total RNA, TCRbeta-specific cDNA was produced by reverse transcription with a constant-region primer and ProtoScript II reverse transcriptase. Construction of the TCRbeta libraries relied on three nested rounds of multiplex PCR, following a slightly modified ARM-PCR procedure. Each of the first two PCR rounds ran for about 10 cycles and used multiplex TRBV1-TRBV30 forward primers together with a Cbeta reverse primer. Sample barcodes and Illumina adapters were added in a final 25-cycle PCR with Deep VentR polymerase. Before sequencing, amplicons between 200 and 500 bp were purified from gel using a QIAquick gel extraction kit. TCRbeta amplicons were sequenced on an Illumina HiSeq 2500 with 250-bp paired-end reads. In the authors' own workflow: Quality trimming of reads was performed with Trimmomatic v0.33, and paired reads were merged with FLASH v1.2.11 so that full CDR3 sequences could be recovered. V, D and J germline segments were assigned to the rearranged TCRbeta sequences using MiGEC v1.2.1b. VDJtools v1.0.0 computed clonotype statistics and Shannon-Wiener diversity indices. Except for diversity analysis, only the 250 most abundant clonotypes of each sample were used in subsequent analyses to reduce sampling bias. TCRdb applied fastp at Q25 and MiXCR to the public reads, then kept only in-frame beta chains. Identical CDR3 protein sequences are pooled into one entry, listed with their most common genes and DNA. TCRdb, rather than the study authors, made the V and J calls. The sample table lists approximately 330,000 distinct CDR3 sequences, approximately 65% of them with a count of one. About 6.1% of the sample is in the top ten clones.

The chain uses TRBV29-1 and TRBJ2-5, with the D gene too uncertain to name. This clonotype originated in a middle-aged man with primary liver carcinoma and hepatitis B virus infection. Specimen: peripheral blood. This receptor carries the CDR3 CSIEVYFELAGEAQETQYF. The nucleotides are TGCAGCATTGAAGTGTATTTCGAGTTAGCTGGAGAGGCCCAAGAGACCCAGTACTTC.